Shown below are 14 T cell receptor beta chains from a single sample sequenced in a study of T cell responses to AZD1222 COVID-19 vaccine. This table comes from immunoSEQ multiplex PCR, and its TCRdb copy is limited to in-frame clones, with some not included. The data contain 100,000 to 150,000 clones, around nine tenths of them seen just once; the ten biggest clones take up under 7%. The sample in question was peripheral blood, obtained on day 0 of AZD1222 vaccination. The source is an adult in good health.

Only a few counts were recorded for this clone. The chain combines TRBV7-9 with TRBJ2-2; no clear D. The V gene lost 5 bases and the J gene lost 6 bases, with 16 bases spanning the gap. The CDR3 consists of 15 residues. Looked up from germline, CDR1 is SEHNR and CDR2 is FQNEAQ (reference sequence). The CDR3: CASSRGRMYAGELFF. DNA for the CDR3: TGTGCCAGCAGCCGAGGTCGGATGTATGCCGGGGAGCTGTTTTTT.

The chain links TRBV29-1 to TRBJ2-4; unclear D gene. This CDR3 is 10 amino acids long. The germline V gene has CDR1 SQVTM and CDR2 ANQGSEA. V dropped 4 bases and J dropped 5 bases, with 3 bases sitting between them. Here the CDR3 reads CSVAENIQYF. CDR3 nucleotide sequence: TGCAGCGTTGCGGAAAACATTCAGTACTTC.

The CDR3 is CASSLGISDTEAFF. CDR3 sequence (DNA): TGTGCCAGCAGCTTAGGGATTTCGGACACTGAAGCTTTCTTT. V usage is TRBV7-2 and J usage is TRBJ1-1; D is unresolved. This CDR3 is 14 amino acids long. Per the germline V gene, CDR1 is SGHTA and CDR2 is FQGNSA. The germline V and J ends were trimmed by 1 base and 3 bases, with 9 bases remaining between them.

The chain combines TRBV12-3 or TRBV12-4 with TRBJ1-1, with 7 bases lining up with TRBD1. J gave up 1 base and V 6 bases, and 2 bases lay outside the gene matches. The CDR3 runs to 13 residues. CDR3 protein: CASSGTANTEAFF. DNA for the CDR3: TGTGCCAGCAGCGGGACAGCGAACACTGAAGCTTTCTTT.

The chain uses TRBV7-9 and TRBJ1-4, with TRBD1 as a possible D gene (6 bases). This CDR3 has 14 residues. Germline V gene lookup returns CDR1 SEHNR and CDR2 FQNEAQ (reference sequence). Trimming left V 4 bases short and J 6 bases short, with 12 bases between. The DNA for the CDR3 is TGTGCCAGCAGCTGGGGGGCGGAAGATGAAAAACTGTTTTTT. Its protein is CASSWGAEDEKLFF.

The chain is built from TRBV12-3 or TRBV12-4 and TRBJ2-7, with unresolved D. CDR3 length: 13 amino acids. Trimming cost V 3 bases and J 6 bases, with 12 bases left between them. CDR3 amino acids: CASSFDLSGEQYF. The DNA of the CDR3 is TGTGCCAGCAGTTTTGACCTAAGTGGCGAGCAGTACTTC.

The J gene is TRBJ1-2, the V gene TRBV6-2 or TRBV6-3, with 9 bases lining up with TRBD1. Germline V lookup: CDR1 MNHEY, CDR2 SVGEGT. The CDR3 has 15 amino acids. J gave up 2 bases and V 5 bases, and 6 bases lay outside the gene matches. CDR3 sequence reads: CASSQQGASNYGYTF. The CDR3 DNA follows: TGTGCCAGCAGTCAACAGGGGGCGTCCAACTATGGCTACACCTTC.

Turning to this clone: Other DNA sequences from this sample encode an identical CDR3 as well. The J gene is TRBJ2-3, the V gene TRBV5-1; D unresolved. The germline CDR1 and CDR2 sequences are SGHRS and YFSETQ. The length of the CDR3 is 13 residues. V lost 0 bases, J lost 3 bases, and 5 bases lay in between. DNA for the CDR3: TGCGCCAGCAGCTTGGCCGGGACAGATACGCAGTATTTT. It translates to CASSLAGTDTQYF.

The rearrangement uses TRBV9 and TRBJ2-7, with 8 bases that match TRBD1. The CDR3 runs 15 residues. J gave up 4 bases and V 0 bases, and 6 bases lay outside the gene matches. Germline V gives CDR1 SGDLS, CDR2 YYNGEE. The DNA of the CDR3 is TGTGCCAGCAGCGTAGTAGCAGGGGGCTATTACGAGCAGTACTTC. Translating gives CASSVVAGGYYEQYF. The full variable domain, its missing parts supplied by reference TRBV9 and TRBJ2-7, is DSGVTQTPKHLITATGQRVTLRCSPRSGDLSVYWYQQSLDQGLQFLIQYYNGEERAKGNILERFSAQQFPDLHSELNLSSLELGDSALYFCASSVVAGGYYEQYFGPGTRLTVT.

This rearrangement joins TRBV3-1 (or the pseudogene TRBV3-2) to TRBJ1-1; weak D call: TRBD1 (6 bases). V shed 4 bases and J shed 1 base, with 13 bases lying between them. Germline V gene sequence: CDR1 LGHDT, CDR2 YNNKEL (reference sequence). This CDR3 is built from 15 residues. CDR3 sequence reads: CASSLPGHGNTEAFF. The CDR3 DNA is TGTGCCAGCAGCCTTCCGGGACATGGGAACACTGAAGCTTTCTTT.

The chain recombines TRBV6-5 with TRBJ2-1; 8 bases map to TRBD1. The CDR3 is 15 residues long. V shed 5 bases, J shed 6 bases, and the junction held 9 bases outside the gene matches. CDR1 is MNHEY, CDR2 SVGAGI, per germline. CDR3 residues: CASSTLNRGSNEQFF. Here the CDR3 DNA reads TGTGCCAGCAGTACCCTAAACAGGGGGAGCAATGAGCAGTTCTTC.

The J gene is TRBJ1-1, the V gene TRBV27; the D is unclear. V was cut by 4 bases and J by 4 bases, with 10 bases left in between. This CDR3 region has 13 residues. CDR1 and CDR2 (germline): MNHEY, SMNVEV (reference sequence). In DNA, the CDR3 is TGTGCCAGCAGTTCCGCGGGCCTCACTGAAGCTTTCTTT. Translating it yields CASSSAGLTEAFF.

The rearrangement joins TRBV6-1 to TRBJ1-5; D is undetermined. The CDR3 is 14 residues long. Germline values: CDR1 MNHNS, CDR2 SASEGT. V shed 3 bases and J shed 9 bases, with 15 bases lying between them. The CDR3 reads CASSENRILRPQHF. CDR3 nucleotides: TGTGCCAGCAGTGAGAATAGGATTCTTCGGCCCCAGCATTTT.

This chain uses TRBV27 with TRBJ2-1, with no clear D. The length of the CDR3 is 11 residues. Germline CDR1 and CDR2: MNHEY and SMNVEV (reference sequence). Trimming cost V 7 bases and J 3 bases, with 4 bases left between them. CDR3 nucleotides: TGTGCCAGCACCAACTACAATGAGCAGTTCTTC. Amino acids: CASTNYNEQFF.